This section outlines one TCR beta chain sequence together with its context. As yet, its antigen is unknown. The table came from immunoSEQ multiplex PCR; TCRdb's copy has only in-frame clones and leaves some out. This table has a few hundred thousand clones, roughly 89% appearing once. The donors formed part of the approximately 130-subject validation cohort, distinct from the roughly 620-subject first cohort. The CDR3 length is 13 residues. V was pared by 0 bases and J by 12 bases, with 6 bases of the junction left unmatched. Germline CDR1 MNHEY, CDR2 SMNVEV (reference sequence). This entry belongs to a study of cytomegalovirus exposure and HLA in healthy donors. Study conclusions and caveats: Listed as cytomegalovirus-associated were approximately 160 TCR beta chains. Published work reported that the classifier diagnosed cytomegalovirus status with high specificity and sensitivity. Later, an analysis found that TCR clusters from the first cohort tended to co-occur in the 90 to 150 validation repertoires.

Material for sequencing was PBMCs. The TCR sequence derives from a woman aged 18-29 years in good health and CMV-seronegative. V and J are TRBV27 and TRBJ1-1; 8 bases line up with TRBD1. CDR3: CASSLSQGAGTFF. The CDR3, as DNA: TGTGCCAGCAGTTTATCTCAGGGGGCAGGAACTTTCTTT.